The entry below describes one T cell receptor (beta chain). This specimen belongs to a study of blood T cell repertoires in COVID-19. The CDR3 covers 15 residues. Per germline, CDR1 SNHLY and CDR2 FYNNEI. With V trimmed by 7 bases and J by 2 bases, 8 bases remained unmatched. Per the study methods: Amplification of reference gene primers provided the estimated nucleated cell counts. Libraries were prepared by immunoSEQ multiplex PCR; TCRdb keeps only in-frame clonotypes and omits some of them. V and J calls and clone size are those listed in that table; D and trimming were worked out from the DNA. The sample contains 50,000 to 80,000 clones, nearly 90% of which appear only once.

The sequenced sample consisted of peripheral blood. The sequence came from a man in his 60s with acute or convalescent COVID-19. V and J are TRBV2 and TRBJ2-7, with 10 bases fitting TRBD1. The CDR3 DNA sequence: TGTGCCAGCACCAGGGGCGGGACAGGGGCCTACGAGCAGTACTTC. It translates to CASTRGGTGAYEQYF.